There are a few counts of the clone carrying this T cell receptor beta chain. Its antigen is currently unknown. The sample comes from a study of STAT5B mutations in CD4+ large granular lymphocyte leukemia. Study-level findings and limits: Without putative leukemic clones, patient CD4-sorted repertoires remained more clonal than healthy CD4+ repertoires.

Assay used: immunoSEQ multiplex PCR; TCRdb lists only in-frame clones, some missing. The data hold about 36,000 clones, with around 75% observed a single time. V was pared by 7 bases and J by 2 bases, with 12 bases of the junction left unmatched. From germline, CDR1 is SNHLY and CDR2 FYNNEI. The CDR3 covers 17 residues. Control samples were healthy donors' buffy coats. The genes are TRBV2 and TRBJ1-5, with 9 bases lining up with TRBD1. The sequenced material came from CD4+ T cells from blood buffy coats. This clonotype was sampled from a human donor in good health. CDR3 residues: CASTGNGQGLGNQPQHF. The CDR3, as DNA: TGTGCCAGCACCGGGAATGGACAGGGGTTAGGCAATCAGCCCCAGCATTTT.